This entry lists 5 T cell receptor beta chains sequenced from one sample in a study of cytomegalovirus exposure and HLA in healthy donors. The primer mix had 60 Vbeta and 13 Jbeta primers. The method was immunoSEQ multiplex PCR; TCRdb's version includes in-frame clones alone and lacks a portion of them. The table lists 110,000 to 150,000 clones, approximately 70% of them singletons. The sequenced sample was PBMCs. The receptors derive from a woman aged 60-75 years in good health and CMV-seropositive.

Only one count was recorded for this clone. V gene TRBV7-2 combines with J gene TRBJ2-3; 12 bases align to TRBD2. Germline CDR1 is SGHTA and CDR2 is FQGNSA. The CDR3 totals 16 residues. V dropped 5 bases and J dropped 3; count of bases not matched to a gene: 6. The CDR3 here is CASSRPTSGRTDTQYF. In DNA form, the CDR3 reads TGTGCCAGCAGCCGACCGACTAGCGGGAGAACAGATACGCAGTATTTT.

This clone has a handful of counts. CDR3: CASSFGLTYNEQFF. CDR3 bases: TGTGCCAGCAGCTTCGGGTTGACCTACAATGAGCAGTTCTTC. The genes are TRBV11-3 and TRBJ2-1; D remains unclear. The CDR3 spans 14 residues. Germline V CDR1 and CDR2: SGHNT, YENEEA. The ends were cut back, 3 bases at V and 2 bases at J, with 8 bases in the middle.

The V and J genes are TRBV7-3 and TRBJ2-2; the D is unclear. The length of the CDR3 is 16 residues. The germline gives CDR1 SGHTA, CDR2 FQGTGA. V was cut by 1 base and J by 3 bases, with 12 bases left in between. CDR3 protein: CASSLSPARDTGELFF. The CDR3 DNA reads TGTGCCAGCAGCTTAAGTCCAGCGAGAGACACCGGGGAGCTGTTTTTT.

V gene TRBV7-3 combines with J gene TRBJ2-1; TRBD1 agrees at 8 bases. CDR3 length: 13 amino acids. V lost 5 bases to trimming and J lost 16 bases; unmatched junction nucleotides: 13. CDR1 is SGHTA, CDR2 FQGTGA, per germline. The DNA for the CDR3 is TGTGCCAGCAGCCTACCCCCCGGGGGACAGGTTTTCTTC. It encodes CASSLPPGGQVFF.

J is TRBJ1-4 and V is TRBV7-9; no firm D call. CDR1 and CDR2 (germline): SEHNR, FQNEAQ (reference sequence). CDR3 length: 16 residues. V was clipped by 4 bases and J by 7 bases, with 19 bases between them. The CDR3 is CASSSRSAGSSEKLFF. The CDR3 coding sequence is TGTGCCAGCAGCTCCCGATCAGCGGGGTCATCTGAAAAACTGTTTTTT.